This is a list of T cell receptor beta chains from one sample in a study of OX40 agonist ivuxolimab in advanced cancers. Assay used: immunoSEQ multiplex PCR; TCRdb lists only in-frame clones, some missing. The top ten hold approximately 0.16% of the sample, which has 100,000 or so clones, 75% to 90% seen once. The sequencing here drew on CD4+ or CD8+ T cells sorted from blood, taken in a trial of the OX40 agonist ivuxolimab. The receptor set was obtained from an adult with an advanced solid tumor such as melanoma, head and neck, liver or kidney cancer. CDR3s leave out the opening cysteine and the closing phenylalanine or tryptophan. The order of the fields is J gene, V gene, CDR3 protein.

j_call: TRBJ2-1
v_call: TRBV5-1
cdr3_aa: ASSLEHARYNEQF

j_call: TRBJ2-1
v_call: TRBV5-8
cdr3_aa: ASSFTTGHLNNEQF

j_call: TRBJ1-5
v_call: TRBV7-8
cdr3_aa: ASSTGPQPQH

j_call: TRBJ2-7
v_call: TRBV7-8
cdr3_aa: ASSSNVLSYEQY

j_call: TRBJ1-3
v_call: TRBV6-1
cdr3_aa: ASSEGWGNSGNTIY

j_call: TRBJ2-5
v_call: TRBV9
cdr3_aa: ASSRGQGYQETQY

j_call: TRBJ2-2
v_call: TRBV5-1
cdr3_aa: ASSSTHNTGELF

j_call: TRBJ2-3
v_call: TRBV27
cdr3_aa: ASSFRSWGTDTQY

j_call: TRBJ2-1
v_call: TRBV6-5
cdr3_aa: ASSIDSFNEQF

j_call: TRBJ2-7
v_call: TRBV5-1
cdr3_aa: ASSLVAGTYEQY

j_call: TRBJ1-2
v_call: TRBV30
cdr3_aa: AWDSNYGYT

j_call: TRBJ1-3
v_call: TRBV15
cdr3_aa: ATSRGAQGSGNTIY

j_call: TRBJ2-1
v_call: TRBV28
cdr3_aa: ASRTDRAPDNEQF

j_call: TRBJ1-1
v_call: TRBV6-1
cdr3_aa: ASSERGITEAF

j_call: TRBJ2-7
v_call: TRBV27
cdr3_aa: ASSQASYEQY

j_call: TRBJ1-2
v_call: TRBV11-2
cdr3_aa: ASTKRQDGYT

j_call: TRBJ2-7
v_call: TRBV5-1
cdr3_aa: ASSSRLADYEQY

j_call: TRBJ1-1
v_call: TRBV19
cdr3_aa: ASSIAGGLPQAEAF

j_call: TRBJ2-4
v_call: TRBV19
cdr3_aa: ASSMSGGNIQY